This T cell receptor beta chain was obtained from a study of blood T cell repertoires in COVID-19. About the study: The cDNA or gDNA used as material had been derived from T cells, B-cell-depleted T cells, or PBMCs.

Recovered status applied to Cohort 3 donors who had two consecutive negative PCRs. It also applied to those with clearance or with symptom resolution. V lost 4 bases and J lost 1; bases outside the gene matches: 0. CDR1 is SGHNT and CDR2 is YYREEE in the germline V gene (reference sequence). There are 13 residues in the CDR3. In the original analysis: Reference gene primer amplification in the assay estimated nucleated cell counts. Assay used: immunoSEQ multiplex PCR; TCRdb lists only in-frame clones, some missing. That table supplies the V and J calls and clone size; D and trimming were determined from the DNA. The data contain about 380,000 clones, approximately 90% of them seen just once; the ten biggest clones take up more than 0.95%.

This TCR was recovered from a woman aged 18 to 35 who had recovered from COVID-19. The sample was PBMCs or T cells enriched from blood (not recorded which). The rearrangement links TRBV5-4 to TRBJ2-3; 7 nucleotides agree with TRBD2. CDR3 sequence reads: CASSTSGTDTQYF. The CDR3, as DNA: TGTGCCAGCAGCACTAGCGGCACAGATACGCAGTATTTT.